These T cell receptor beta chains were read from a single sample in a study of blood T cell repertoires in COVID-19. Measured with immunoSEQ multiplex PCR; TCRdb has only the in-frame clones, and not every one. The sample carries around 300,000 clones, approximately 91% recorded once. Specimen: PBMCs or T cells enriched from blood (not recorded which). The origin of the receptors is a woman aged 35 to 49 who had recovered from COVID-19. The CDR3 runs from the conserved cysteine through the conserved F or W. The D gene is left open where the match is weak. Where a row states a size, it is once, few, many or the class of an expanded clone; other rows omit it.

J	D	size	V	DNA	CDR3
TRBJ2-2	TRBD2	NA	TRBV3-1/TRBV3-2	TGTGCCAGCAGCCTCCGGACTAGCAGTCATGGCGGGGAGCTGTTTTTT	CASSLRTSSHGGELFF
TRBJ1-2	NA	NA	TRBV9	TGTGCCAGCAGCGATGGGGGGGCCTATGGCTACACCTTC	CASSDGGAYGYTF
TRBJ1-2	TRBD1	NA	TRBV5-1	TGCGCCAGCAGCTTGGGGACAGGGGCCTATGGCTACACCTTC	CASSLGTGAYGYTF
TRBJ1-1	NA	NA	TRBV27	TGTGCCAGCAGTTTCATCAGGAACACTGAAGCTTTCTTT	CASSFIRNTEAFF
TRBJ2-1	NA	NA	TRBV4-3	TGCGCCAGCAGCCAGAACTATCTAGCAGATGAGCAGTTCTTC	CASSQNYLADEQFF
TRBJ1-1	NA	NA	TRBV2	TGTGCCAGCAGCCCTCGTTACGGGGATGACACTGAAGCTTTCTTT	CASSPRYGDDTEAFF
TRBJ1-1	NA	once	TRBV4-1	TGCGCCAGCAGCCAAGATATAAACTTCTCTGAAGCTTTCTTT	CASSQDINFSEAFF
TRBJ2-1	NA	NA	TRBV4-1	TGCGCCAGCAGCCAAGAGGAGGCCTTCCTCGGGGTTGATGAGCAGTTCTTC	CASSQEEAFLGVDEQFF
TRBJ2-5	NA	NA	TRBV25-1	TGTGCCAGCAGTGAACGAGAGGCTAGATCCCACCAAGAGACCCAGTACTTC	CASSEREARSHQETQYF
TRBJ2-2	NA	once	TRBV4-1	TGCGCCAGCAGCCAAGTTCCCCGTCGGAACACCGGGGAGCTGTTTTTT	CASSQVPRRNTGELFF
TRBJ1-1	NA	NA	TRBV6-6	TGTGCCAGCACCCCCGGCAGGGCGAACACTGAAGCTTTCTTT	CASTPGRANTEAFF
TRBJ1-3	TRBD1	NA	TRBV11-2	TGTGCCAGCAGCTTAGAAGGGACAGGGTCGCACACCATATATTTT	CASSLEGTGSHTIYF
TRBJ2-2	NA	NA	TRBV5-1	TGCGCCAGCAGCTACGGGCGGGGGAACACCGGGGAGCTGTTTTTT	CASSYGRGNTGELFF
TRBJ2-7	NA	NA	TRBV2	TGTGCCGTCTGGAAGTTTCGGGGCTACGAGCAGTACTTC	CAVWKFRGYEQYF
TRBJ2-5	TRBD1	NA	TRBV14	TGTGCCAGCAACAGGGGGCTGGGGGAGACCCAGTACTTC	CASNRGLGETQYF
TRBJ2-1	TRBD2	NA	TRBV5-6	TGTGCCAGCAGCTTGGGCGTGACTAGCGGGAGAGTATGGGATGAGCAGTTCTTC	CASSLGVTSGRVWDEQFF
TRBJ1-2	TRBD1	NA	TRBV5-5	TGTGCCAGCAGAACTGGGACAGGGACAGGCTATGGCTACACCTTC	CASRTGTGTGYGYTF
TRBJ1-2	NA	NA	TRBV27	TGTGCCAGCAGTTTCGGGAGAGCTAACTATGGCTACACCTTC	CASSFGRANYGYTF
TRBJ1-6	NA	NA	TRBV6-4	TGTGCCAGCAGTTACTCCCCCGGAGGTTCACCCCTCCACTTT	CASSYSPGGSPLHF
TRBJ1-1	NA	few	TRBV14	TGTGCCAGCAGTCAGTTTGTTAATACTGAAGCTTTCTTT	CASSQFVNTEAFF
TRBJ1-3	TRBD1	NA	TRBV7-3	TGTGCCAGCAGCTCCTCCCTTCTCACAGGGGGCCCGAGTAACTCTGGAAACACCATATATTTT	CASSSSLLTGGPSNSGNTIYF
TRBJ2-7	TRBD2	NA	TRBV7-2	TGTGCCAGCAGCTCAAGACTAGCACCCTACGAGCAGTACTTC	CASSSRLAPYEQYF
TRBJ2-7	NA	few	TRBV6-5	TGTGCCAGCAGCCCGTACGGGGGAGAGACCTACGAGCAGTACTTC	CASSPYGGETYEQYF
TRBJ2-7	TRBD1	NA	TRBV6-5	TGTGCCAGCAGCGACCGGGACAGGGCGTCCTACGAGCAGTACTTC	CASSDRDRASYEQYF
TRBJ1-4	NA	NA	TRBV30	TGTGCCTTCCAGACTTATAATGAAAAACTGTTTTTT	CAFQTYNEKLFF
TRBJ1-2	TRBD1	NA	TRBV6-6	TGTGCCATCCCTGGACAGGGGCGTAATGGCTACACCTTC	CAIPGQGRNGYTF
TRBJ2-7	NA	NA	TRBV5-8	TGTGCCAGCAGCCTAACAGGGGGGGGGAACGAGCAGTACTTC	CASSLTGGGNEQYF
TRBJ1-1	TRBD1	NA	TRBV6-5	TGTGCCAGCAGAAACAGGGGTAGGAACACTGAAGCTTTCTTT	CASRNRGRNTEAFF
TRBJ1-4	NA	once	TRBV14	TGTGCCAGCAGCCCGCTCGGGGTGGTGGGCAATGAAAAACTGTTTTTT	CASSPLGVVGNEKLFF
TRBJ2-1	TRBD2	NA	TRBV24-1	TGTGCCACCAGTGAGGCGGGACTAGCGGGAGAGAATGAGCAGTTCTTC	CATSEAGLAGENEQFF
TRBJ1-1	NA	NA	TRBV19	TGTGCCAGTAGCCCCCCGCATCGAGCGGTGGCTGAAGCTTTCTTT	CASSPPHRAVAEAFF
TRBJ1-2	NA	NA	TRBV4-2	TGTGCCAGCAGCCAAGAGGAGACTCAGAGGGGCTACACCTTC	CASSQEETQRGYTF
TRBJ2-3	TRBD2	NA	TRBV30	TGTGCCTGGGGGGGAGGGCTAGCGGTCCGAGATACGCAGTATTTT	CAWGGGLAVRDTQYF
TRBJ2-1	TRBD2	NA	TRBV9	TGTGCCAGCAGCCCACGGGAGGGGGGCGTCTACAATGAGCAGTTCTTC	CASSPREGGVYNEQFF
TRBJ2-7	NA	NA	TRBV5-8	TGTGCCAGCAGCAGGACACGGGTGGCCTACGAGCAGTACTTC	CASSRTRVAYEQYF
TRBJ1-3	NA	NA	TRBV7-6	TGTGCCAGCAGCTTAGGTCCAGGGAACGCAAACACCATATATTTT	CASSLGPGNANTIYF
TRBJ1-2	NA	NA	TRBV29-1	TGCAGCGTTATGGAGAAGAGTGGCTACACCTTC	CSVMEKSGYTF
TRBJ1-3	TRBD1	NA	TRBV10-1	TGCGCCAGCAGAGTGAGGACAGGGGACAGGTCTGGAAACACCATATATTTT	CASRVRTGDRSGNTIYF
TRBJ2-3	NA	NA	TRBV5-1	TGCGCCAGCAGCCCACCCTACCCAGATACGCAGTATTTT	CASSPPYPDTQYF
TRBJ1-4	TRBD1	NA	TRBV18	TGTGCCAGCTCACCAGGGACAGGGCCCGAAAAACTGTTTTTT	CASSPGTGPEKLFF
TRBJ1-2	NA	NA	TRBV27	TGTGCCAGCAGTTTATCTCAGTCGTATGGCTACACCTTC	CASSLSQSYGYTF
TRBJ1-5	TRBD1	NA	TRBV7-2	TGTGCCAGCAGCCCGTCCGGGACAGGGCCCCCCCAGCCCCAGCATTTT	CASSPSGTGPPQPQHF
TRBJ2-1	TRBD1	NA	TRBV11-2	TGTGCCAGCAGCTTGGAGACAGGGGTATACAATGAGCAGTTCTTC	CASSLETGVYNEQFF
TRBJ2-5	NA	NA	TRBV7-7	TGTGCTAGCAGCTTAGGGGGGCCGGGTTCAGAGACCCAGTACTTC	CASSLGGPGSETQYF
TRBJ1-6	NA	once	TRBV5-1	TGCGCCAGCAGCTTGGATATCCCACGGAATTCACCCCTCCACTTT	CASSLDIPRNSPLHF
TRBJ1-6	NA	NA	TRBV12-5	TGTGCTAGTGGTTTGGTAGCAGGGACCTATAATTCACCCCTCCACTTT	CASGLVAGTYNSPLHF
TRBJ1-2	NA	once	TRBV27	TGTGCCAGCAGTTTACAGGCGGCGGGCTATGGCTACACCTTC	CASSLQAAGYGYTF
TRBJ1-2	TRBD1	few	TRBV19	TGTGCCAGTAGACAGGGGGTAATCTATGGCTACACCTTC	CASRQGVIYGYTF
TRBJ1-3	NA	NA	TRBV12-3/TRBV12-4	TGTGCCAGCAGGGCGGGGACGGCAAACACCATATATTTT	CASRAGTANTIYF
TRBJ1-5	NA	NA	TRBV12-5	TGTGCTAGTGGTTTGGTACGCTTGGGGGCAGCCAATCAGCCCCAGCATTTT	CASGLVRLGAANQPQHF
TRBJ1-5	NA	NA	TRBV7-2	TGTGCCAGCAGCGACACACGGCGTTATCAGCCCCAGCATTTT	CASSDTRRYQPQHF
TRBJ1-5	TRBD1	NA	TRBV28	TGTGCCAGCAGTTTAGGGGGGACAGGGGGCAATCAGCCCCAGCATTTT	CASSLGGTGGNQPQHF
TRBJ1-2	TRBD1	once	TRBV11-2	TGTGCCAGCAGCCCGGGGACAGGGCCCTTAGGAGGCTACACCTTC	CASSPGTGPLGGYTF